A selection of T cell receptor beta chains follows, all from one sample in a study of blood T cell repertoires in COVID-19. Sequenced by immunoSEQ multiplex PCR; TCRdb stores in-frame clones only, minus some. This table has 300,000 or so clones, 85% to 90% appearing once. Source material: peripheral blood. These receptor sequences come from a woman aged 40 to 50 with acute or convalescent COVID-19. Each CDR3 is given with its conserved first and last residue. Each record gives: clone size, D gene, V gene, J gene, CDR3 DNA, CDR3 protein. D genes are given only for firm matches. The size entry is marked missing in some rows and otherwise reads once, few, many or a size class.

abundance: NA
d_gene: NA
v_gene: TRBV6-2/TRBV6-3
j_gene: TRBJ1-1
CDR3nt: TGTGCCAGCAGTTCATCTTACAGGGAGGGAAAATCTGAAGCTTTCTTT
CDR3aa: CASSSSYREGKSEAFF

abundance: NA
d_gene: TRBD1
v_gene: TRBV5-1
j_gene: TRBJ2-3
CDR3nt: TGCGCCAGCACCACTACAGGGGGCATTGGAGATACGCAGTATTTT
CDR3aa: CASTTTGGIGDTQYF

abundance: NA
d_gene: TRBD1
v_gene: TRBV9
j_gene: TRBJ1-3
CDR3nt: TGTGCCAGCAGCGTAGCTGTACAGGGGAGTAACACCATATATTTT
CDR3aa: CASSVAVQGSNTIYF

abundance: NA
d_gene: NA
v_gene: TRBV5-4
j_gene: TRBJ1-6
CDR3nt: TGTGCCAGCAGCTTGAATCAAAATTCACCCCTCCACTTT
CDR3aa: CASSLNQNSPLHF

abundance: NA
d_gene: NA
v_gene: TRBV5-1
j_gene: TRBJ2-1
CDR3nt: TGCGCCAGCAGCTTGGTTCGCCAAGCGGGCTACAATGAGCAGTTCTTC
CDR3aa: CASSLVRQAGYNEQFF

abundance: NA
d_gene: NA
v_gene: TRBV6-1
j_gene: TRBJ1-6
CDR3nt: TGTGCCAGCAGTGAAGCGAGGTACGGGGGATCCTATAATTCACCCCTCCACTTT
CDR3aa: CASSEARYGGSYNSPLHF

abundance: NA
d_gene: NA
v_gene: TRBV5-1
j_gene: TRBJ1-4
CDR3nt: TGCGCCAGCAGCGGGGGGGCGACCTCGGCTCGGGAAAAACTGTTTTTT
CDR3aa: CASSGGATSAREKLFF

abundance: NA
d_gene: NA
v_gene: TRBV6-1
j_gene: TRBJ1-2
CDR3nt: TGTGCCAGCAGTGAGGGCAGGTCTGGCTATGGCTACACCTTC
CDR3aa: CASSEGRSGYGYTF

abundance: NA
d_gene: NA
v_gene: TRBV18
j_gene: TRBJ1-1
CDR3nt: TGTGCCAGCTCACCACTTTCAGGGCAGACCAACACTGAAGCTTTCTTT
CDR3aa: CASSPLSGQTNTEAFF

abundance: NA
d_gene: TRBD1
v_gene: TRBV11-1
j_gene: TRBJ2-2
CDR3nt: TGTGCCAGCAGCGCCAGACAGGGTCACGGGGAGCTGTTTTTT
CDR3aa: CASSARQGHGELFF

abundance: NA
d_gene: TRBD2
v_gene: TRBV6-4
j_gene: TRBJ2-1
CDR3nt: TGTGCCAGCAGTCCGAGCGGGGGCAATGAGCAGTTCTTC
CDR3aa: CASSPSGGNEQFF

abundance: NA
d_gene: NA
v_gene: TRBV10-3
j_gene: TRBJ1-5
CDR3nt: TGTGCCATCAGCAAGGGAGGAAGCAATCAGCCCCAGCATTTT
CDR3aa: CAISKGGSNQPQHF

abundance: NA
d_gene: NA
v_gene: TRBV6-5
j_gene: TRBJ2-5
CDR3nt: TGTGCCAGCAGTAGGGGGGGTTTCCAAGAGACCCAGTACTTC
CDR3aa: CASSRGGFQETQYF

abundance: NA
d_gene: TRBD1
v_gene: TRBV6-5
j_gene: TRBJ1-2
CDR3nt: TGTGCCAGCACGATACCCGGACAGGGTGGAGGCTACACCTTC
CDR3aa: CASTIPGQGGGYTF

abundance: NA
d_gene: TRBD1
v_gene: TRBV6-5
j_gene: TRBJ2-2
CDR3nt: TGTGCCAGCACCCGGTCGACAGGGTCCGGGGAGCTGTTTTTT
CDR3aa: CASTRSTGSGELFF

abundance: once
d_gene: TRBD1
v_gene: TRBV4-1
j_gene: TRBJ2-5
CDR3nt: TGCGCCAGCAGCGTGGGACAGGGTAGAGAGACCCAGTACTTC
CDR3aa: CASSVGQGRETQYF

abundance: NA
d_gene: TRBD1
v_gene: TRBV6-5
j_gene: TRBJ2-1
CDR3nt: TGTGCCAGCAGGCTCCGGGACAGGGGGAGTAATGAGCAGTTCTTC
CDR3aa: CASRLRDRGSNEQFF

abundance: NA
d_gene: NA
v_gene: TRBV12-3/TRBV12-4
j_gene: TRBJ2-5
CDR3nt: TGTGCCAGCAGTCGGGGTGAGATGGAGACCCAGTACTTC
CDR3aa: CASSRGEMETQYF

abundance: NA
d_gene: TRBD1
v_gene: TRBV27
j_gene: TRBJ1-2
CDR3nt: TGTGCCAGCAGTTTACCGGGACAGGGATTGCAATATGGCTACACCTTC
CDR3aa: CASSLPGQGLQYGYTF

abundance: NA
d_gene: NA
v_gene: TRBV7-2
j_gene: TRBJ1-2
CDR3nt: TGTGCCAGCAGCTTAGCGTCAGGGCAGATCTATGGCTACACCTTC
CDR3aa: CASSLASGQIYGYTF

abundance: few
d_gene: TRBD1
v_gene: TRBV20-1
j_gene: TRBJ1-2
CDR3nt: TGCAGTGCTAGTCAGGGGGCTTGGGATGGCTACACCTTC
CDR3aa: CSASQGAWDGYTF

abundance: NA
d_gene: TRBD2
v_gene: TRBV6-5
j_gene: TRBJ2-5
CDR3nt: TGTGCCAGCAGCGGGACTAGCGGGACCCAGTACTTC
CDR3aa: CASSGTSGTQYF

abundance: NA
d_gene: NA
v_gene: TRBV10-2
j_gene: TRBJ1-1
CDR3nt: TGCGCCAGCAGTGACCTTAAAGGACGGACAATCACTGAAGCTTTCTTT
CDR3aa: CASSDLKGRTITEAFF